This passage covers 27 T cell receptor beta chains from one sample sequenced in a study of cytomegalovirus exposure and HLA in healthy donors. The PCR employed 60 Vbeta primers together with 13 Jbeta primers. This table comes from immunoSEQ multiplex PCR, and its TCRdb copy is limited to in-frame clones, with some not included. The clone table shows approximately 70,000 clones, with the ten largest holding 3% to 4%. The specimen sequenced was PBMCs. All receptors come from a female donor in good health and CMV-seropositive.

The chain couples TRBV19 to TRBJ2-2; TRBD1 might be the D (6 bases). Trimming cost V 5 bases and J 1 base, with 14 bases left between them. The CDR3 totals 16 residues. CDR1 LNHDA and CDR2 SQIVND come from the germline V gene (reference sequence). In DNA form, the CDR3 reads TGTGCCAGTAGTTTCGCCGCCAGGGGGAACACCGGGGAGCTGTTTTTT. Protein: CASSFAARGNTGELFF.

Regarding this clone: The junction shows a germline mismatch at one end, possibly a read error. The gene calls are TRBV27 and TRBJ2-2, with 10 bases that match TRBD2. CDR1 and CDR2 (germline): MNHEY, SMNVEV (reference sequence). This CDR3 region has 18 residues. CDR3 sequence reads: CASSLLAGVGGSTGELLF. CDR3 bases: TGTGCCAGCAGTTTACTAGCGGGAGTAGGGGGGAGCACCGGGGAGCTGCTTTTT.

The chain uses TRBV6-5 and TRBJ2-7; D is possibly TRBD2 (5 bases). Trimming shortened V by 5 bases and J by 3 bases, and 17 bases separated the two germline ends. The CDR3 totals 15 residues. Germline CDR1 reads MNHEY; CDR2 reads SVGAGI. The CDR3 nucleotides are TGTGCCAGCAGTCCTACACCCGACGGGGTCTACGAGCAGTACTTC. This gives the protein CASSPTPDGVYEQYF.

The rearrangement joins TRBV10-1 to TRBJ2-7, with TRBD1 matching over 7 bases. Germline values: CDR1 WNHNN, CDR2 SYGVQD (reference sequence). V was clipped by 8 bases and J by 4 bases; unmatched bases: 11. The CDR3 is 14 amino acids. The DNA of the CDR3 is TGCGCCAGCCGACCTCCGGGACAGCGATACGAGCAGTACTTC. Amino acids: CASRPPGQRYEQYF.

This sequence joins TRBV7-9 and TRBJ2-1; 9 bases agree with TRBD2. CDR1 and CDR2 (germline): SEHNR, FQNEAQ (reference sequence). The V segment lost 5 bases and the J segment 5 bases; nucleotides outside the gene matches: 7. This CDR3 has 15 amino acids. In nucleotides, the CDR3 is TGTGCCAGCAGCGAAGCGGGAGGCACCGACAATGAGCAGTTCTTC. Its protein product is CASSEAGGTDNEQFF.

This CDR3 is CASSDGTGRHEKLFF. The CDR3 coding sequence is TGTGCCAGCAGCGACGGGACAGGGCGACATGAAAAACTGTTTTTT. The V call is TRBV9, the J call TRBJ1-4; 9 positions agree with TRBD1. V was pared by 3 bases and J by 6 bases, with 6 bases of the junction left unmatched. The CDR3 runs to 15 residues. CDR1 SGDLS and CDR2 YYNGEE come from the germline V gene.

This chain connects TRBV27 to TRBJ1-5, with D possibly being TRBD1 (5 bases). Germline V CDR1 and CDR2: MNHEY, SMNVEV (reference sequence). The CDR3 covers 14 residues. The germline V and J ends were trimmed by 0 bases and 7 bases, with 10 bases remaining between them. CDR3 coding DNA: TGTGCCAGCAGTTTATCTCCAGGGTTACAGCCCCAGCATTTT. Translation gives CASSLSPGLQPQHF.

The genes are TRBV2 and TRBJ1-1, with D unresolved. With 6 bases removed from V and 1 base from J, the gap between germline ends came to 12 bases. The CDR3 has 14 residues. Germline CDR1 and CDR2: SNHLY and FYNNEI. The CDR3 loop reads CASRPGGQNTEAFF. The CDR3 nucleotides read TGTGCCAGCAGGCCCGGAGGCCAGAACACTGAAGCTTTCTTT.

CDR3 sequence reads: CASSARRGITEAFF. CDR3 sequence (DNA): TGTGCCAGCAGCGCCCGGAGGGGTATAACTGAAGCTTTCTTT. The chain has TRBV7-2 and TRBJ1-1, with TRBD1 as a possible D gene (5 bases). The length of the CDR3 is 14 residues. CDR1 is SGHTA and CDR2 is FQGNSA in the germline V gene. Trimming took off 5 bases at V and 5 bases at J, with 15 bases between the two ends.

The chain carries TRBV6-5 and TRBJ1-2, with 7 bases fitting TRBD1. The CDR3 spans 11 residues. The germline V gene encodes CDR1 MNHEY and CDR2 SVGAGI. Trimming at V came to 4 bases and at J to 14 bases, leaving 7 bases not matched to a gene. The CDR3 protein is CASSSTGTRTF. The CDR3 region has the DNA TGTGCCAGCAGTTCGACAGGGACTAGAACCTTC.

The chain carries TRBV25-1 and TRBJ2-5; 10 bases match TRBD2. The CDR3 has 18 residues. CDR1 is MGHDK and CDR2 is SYGVNS in the germline V gene. Trimming took 1 base from V and 0 from J; bases not matched to a gene: 8. CDR3 sequence (DNA): TGTGCCAGCAGTGAATCCAAAGAGGGACTAGCGTACCAAGAGACCCAGTACTTC. The encoded protein is CASSESKEGLAYQETQYF.

J is TRBJ2-4 and V is TRBV28, with D possibly being TRBD2 (5 bases). Looked up from germline, CDR1 is MDHEN and CDR2 is SYDVKM. This CDR3 comprises 12 residues. V was shortened by 8 bases and J by 9 bases, with 14 bases between the two germline ends. This CDR3 is CASFSGLGIQYF. The DNA for the CDR3 is TGTGCCAGCTTCTCGGGGTTAGGCATTCAGTACTTC.

The chain couples TRBV4-3 to TRBJ1-2, with no clear D. Germline CDR1 is LGHNA and CDR2 is YSLEER. Trimming removed 0 bases at V and 4 bases at J, with 12 bases between. CDR3 length: 15 amino acids. The CDR3 here is CASSQDGAGAYGYTF. CDR3 DNA: TGCGCCAGCAGCCAAGATGGCGCGGGAGCCTATGGCTACACCTTC.

This rearrangement joins TRBV9 to TRBJ2-1; TRBD1 agrees at 7 bases. The CDR3 totals 15 residues. The J segment lost 4 bases and the V segment lost 4 bases, leaving 8 bases of the junction unmatched. Per the germline V gene, CDR1 is SGDLS and CDR2 is YYNGEE. The CDR3 protein is CASSPAGDSYNEQFF. CDR3 nucleotide sequence: TGTGCCAGCAGCCCCGCCGGGGACAGTTACAATGAGCAGTTCTTC.

The chain recombines TRBV4-1 with TRBJ1-2; TRBD1 matches 7 bases. This CDR3 comprises 16 residues. Looked up from germline, CDR1 is MGHRA and CDR2 is YSYEKL. After removal of 2 bases from V and 0 bases from J, the junction contained 6 bases not matched to a gene. CDR3 sequence reads: CASSQRGDSSNYGYTF. The CDR3 DNA sequence: TGCGCCAGCAGCCAACGAGGGGACAGCTCTAACTATGGCTACACCTTC.

This chain connects TRBV19 to TRBJ1-1; D is unresolved. CDR3 length equals 15 residues. V lost 7 bases and J 1 base, leaving 16 bases between the germline ends. The germline V gene has CDR1 LNHDA and CDR2 SQIVND (reference sequence). The CDR3: CASTRIWAANTEAFF. CDR3 bases: TGTGCCAGTACGCGAATCTGGGCAGCGAACACTGAAGCTTTCTTT.

J is TRBJ2-5 and V is TRBV4-1, with 7 bases identical to TRBD2. CDR1 is MGHRA, CDR2 YSYEKL, per germline. Germline trimming cut 0 bases from V and 4 bases from J; bases unmatched to any gene: 20. The CDR3 is made up of 20 amino acids. The CDR3 coding sequence is TGCGCCAGCAGCCAAGATACCGCTAGCGGTGGGCGAAGGTTGCGAGAGACCCAGTACTTC. It translates to CASSQDTASGGRRLRETQYF.

This chain links TRBV6-6 with TRBJ1-4; 9 nucleotides align to TRBD1. CDR3 length equals 15 residues. The V gene end was trimmed by 2 bases and the J gene end by 7 bases; junction bases not matched to a gene: 5. Germline assignment: CDR1 MNHNY and CDR2 SVGAGI (reference sequence). The CDR3: CASSYGTGIGEKLFF. The CDR3 DNA follows: TGTGCCAGCAGTTACGGGACAGGGATTGGTGAAAAACTGTTTTTT.

The chain is built from TRBV12-5 and TRBJ2-7; 7 bases fit TRBD2. Germline CDR1 reads LGHNT; CDR2 reads FRNRAP. J gave up 4 bases and V 4 bases, and 1 base lay outside the gene matches. There are 12 residues in the CDR3. The DNA of the CDR3 is TGTGCTAGTGGTTCCGGGGGGTACGAGCAGTACTTC. Translation: CASGSGGYEQYF. The whole variable domain, filled in from reference TRBV12-5 and TRBJ2-7, reads DARVTQTPRHKVTEMGQEVTMRCQPILGHNTVFWYRQTMMQGLELLAYFRNRAPLDDSGMPKDRFSAEMPDATLATLKIQPSEPRDSAVYFCASGSGGYEQYFGPGTRLTVT.

This chain uses TRBV6-9 with TRBJ1-2; D possibly corresponds to TRBD1 (6 bases). The CDR3 contains 15 residues. CDR1 MNHGY and CDR2 SVAAGI come from the germline V gene. Trimming removed 4 bases from V and 4 bases from J, with 16 bases in between. CDR3 protein: CASSFCQGIVYGYTF. CDR3 sequence (DNA): TGTGCCAGCAGTTTTTGTCAGGGGATCGTCTATGGCTACACCTTC.

The V and J genes are TRBV6-5 and TRBJ2-3; maybe TRBD2 (6 bases). V lost 2 bases, J lost 1 base, and 10 bases lay in between. The CDR3 loop spans 15 amino acids. CDR1 and CDR2 (germline): MNHEY, SVGAGI. CDR3 amino acids: CASSYGAGGTDTQYF. CDR3 in DNA: TGTGCCAGCAGTTACGGAGCGGGTGGCACAGATACGCAGTATTTT.

The CDR3, as DNA: TGCGCCAGCAGCCAAACCCTACAGGGGGTCGGCAATCAGCCCCAGCATTTT. Translating it yields CASSQTLQGVGNQPQHF. The chain combines TRBV4-1 with TRBJ1-5; 8 bases fit TRBD1. The ends lost 2 bases at V and 2 bases at J; junction bases unmatched: 8. This CDR3 has 17 amino acids. Germline-derived CDR1 and CDR2 are MGHRA and YSYEKL.

V and J are TRBV18 and TRBJ2-7; weak D call: TRBD2 (6 bases). The CDR3 is made up of 15 amino acids. V gave up 4 bases and J gave up 1 base, with 14 bases separating them. Looked up from germline, CDR1 is KGHSH and CDR2 is LQKENI. CDR3 coding DNA: TGTGCCAGCTCACTAACGCGGGACCCTTCCTACGAGCAGTACTTC. Its protein is CASSLTRDPSYEQYF.

As concerns this clone: This specimen includes other DNA sequences encoding the same CDR3. The chain has TRBV19 and TRBJ2-2; no reliable D call. Trimming pared 7 bases from V and 1 base from J, leaving 10 bases between. The germline gives CDR1 LNHDA, CDR2 SQIVND (reference sequence). This CDR3 comprises 14 residues. CDR3 sequence: CASKLVRNTGELFF. CDR3 DNA: TGTGCCAGTAAGCTGGTACGGAACACCGGGGAGCTGTTTTTT.

The chain combines TRBV19 with TRBJ2-7, with 9 bases that match TRBD1. V gave up 10 bases and J gave up 4 bases; unmatched junction bases: 5. The CDR3 sequence is 12 residues long. CDR1 is LNHDA and CDR2 is SQIVND in the germline V gene (reference sequence). This CDR3 is CATGQGNYEQYF. CDR3 nucleotide sequence: TGTGCCACGGGACAGGGTAATTACGAGCAGTACTTC.

The chain carries TRBV18 and TRBJ1-2, with 7 bases matching TRBD1. The CDR3 contains 15 residues. The V gene's germline CDR1 is KGHSH and CDR2 LQKENI. Trimming removed 6 bases from V and 5 bases from J; junction bases left unmatched: 12. CDR3: CASSRDGQVVYGYTF. The CDR3 DNA reads as TGTGCCAGCTCGCGGGACGGACAGGTTGTTTATGGCTACACCTTC.

V gene TRBV6-5 combines with J gene TRBJ2-7, with 8 nucleotides matching TRBD2. With 5 bases clipped from V and 0 bases from J, the junction kept 3 bases outside the gene matches. The CDR3 is 14 residues long. CDR1 is MNHEY, CDR2 SVGAGI, per germline. CDR3 bases: TGTGCCAGCAGTAGAACTAGCGGCTCCTACGAGCAGTACTTC. Its protein product is CASSRTSGSYEQYF.